The clone carrying this TCR beta chain was observed at least ten times. The target antigen is unknown. This sample is drawn from a study of regulatory T cells in long-lasting Graves disease. The germline V gene has CDR1 SNHLY and CDR2 FYNNEI. V lost 6 bases to trimming and J lost 1 base, with 18 bases between them. The CDR3 length is 17 residues. Libraries of TCR beta came from iRepertoire HTBI primers plus Arm-PCR of CDR3 regions. MiXCR, run by TCRdb on the multiplex PCR reads, gives a single entry per CDR3 protein. This sample has over 450,000 distinct CDR3 sequences, with 12% found just once. Overall study results and limits: Repertoires from persistent disease leaned toward TRBV28, TRBJ1-2 and TRBJ2-5.

Time point of the sample: newly diagnosed GD, antithyroid drugs for less than 3 months. The authors made the TCR library using RNA they extracted from PBMCs. The same sample was also used in a study of T cells in Graves' hyperthyroidism and ophthalmopathy. That work contributes: Stable hyperthyroidism: no ophthalmopathy progression over 18 months of follow-up.

The source material was peripheral blood mononuclear cells (PBMCs), sampled at new diagnosis, from a patient treated with antithyroid drugs. The receptor was isolated from a woman younger than 45 with Graves disease. This chain links TRBV2 with TRBJ2-2; tentative D call: TRBD2 (7 bases). In DNA form, the CDR3 reads TGTGCCAGCAGAATTAAGGGGGGGGGCAGGAACACCGGGGAGCTGTTTTTT. This translates into CASRIKGGGRNTGELFF.